Listed below are T cell receptor beta chains from one sample, sequenced in a study of blood T cells in healthy people across ages. Each CDR3 protein is one row after TCRdb ran MiXCR on the 5' RACE reads. Found here are around 780,000 distinct CDR3 sequences, roughly 24% of them singletons; the top ten hold under 3%. Separately, the same data were catalogued under a study of T cells of mothers and their children.

Sequencing was performed on blood. Receptor source: a boy aged 5-17 years in good health. Each CDR3 is given with its conserved first and last residue. The D gene is left open where the match is weak. Expanded clones get a size class; other rows say once, few or many, or leave the size out.

abundance | j_gene | v_gene | d_gene | CDR3aa | CDR3nt
few | TRBJ2-1 | TRBV29-1 | . | CSAFGGNEQFF | TGCAGCGCCTTCGGGGGCAATGAGCAGTTCTTC
. | TRBJ2-1 | TRBV25-1 | . | CASAWVGTNNEQFF | TGTGCCAGCGCCTGGGTAGGGACAAACAATGAGCAGTTCTTC
. | TRBJ1-2 | TRBV30 | . | CAWKRGNYGYTF | TGTGCCTGGAAGCGGGGGAACTATGGCTACACCTTC
. | TRBJ2-3 | TRBV20-1 | TRBD2 | CSARRSSGGRTDTQYF | TGCAGTGCTAGAAGGTCTAGCGGGGGGCGCACAGATACGCAGTATTTT
. | TRBJ2-7 | TRBV29-1 | TRBD1 | CSVEGWGQGSYEQYF | TGCAGCGTTGAAGGGTGGGGACAGGGGTCCTACGAGCAGTACTTC
. | TRBJ2-7 | TRBV7-6 | TRBD1 | CASSLSIAGTGGREDSYEQYF | TGTGCCAGCAGCTTATCAATTGCCGGGACAGGGGGCCGTGAGGACTCCTACGAGCAGTACTTC
. | TRBJ1-5 | TRBV7-3 | . | CASSLRIGGGPSTDTQHF | TGTGCCAGCAGCTTAAGAATAGGCGGGGGGCCATCCACAGATACGCAGCATTTT
few | TRBJ2-5 | TRBV20-1 | . | CSAGGPEETQYF | TGCAGTGCTGGGGGGCCTGAAGAGACCCAGTACTTC
few | TRBJ2-5 | TRBV27 | . | CASSFDRRGETQYF | TGTGCCAGCAGTTTTGACAGGCGGGGGGAGACCCAGTACTTC
few | TRBJ2-1 | TRBV5-1 | TRBD2 | CASSLEPGGPENEQFF | TGCGCCAGCAGCTTGGAGCCGGGGGGGCCTGAAAATGAGCAGTTCTTC
. | TRBJ1-1 | TRBV28 | TRBD1 | CASSRQGSRAFF | TGTGCCAGCAGTCGACAGGGTTCGCGAGCTTTCTTT
. | TRBJ1-4 | TRBV7-2 | . | CASRSQGRANEKLFF | TGTGCCAGCAGATCCCAGGGGAGGGCTAATGAAAAACTGTTTTTT
few | TRBJ1-2 | TRBV11-2 | . | CASSLGLQLYGYTF | TGTGCCAGCAGCTTGGGACTGCAACTCTATGGCTACACCTTC
. | TRBJ2-1 | TRBV12-3/TRBV12-4 | . | CASRSGWYNEQFF | TGTGCCAGCAGGTCAGGTTGGTACAATGAGCAGTTCTTC
. | TRBJ1-1 | TRBV2 | . | CASIPTGAPAAFF | TGTGCCAGCATCCCAACAGGAGCCCCTGCGGCTTTCTTT
. | TRBJ2-7 | TRBV12-3/TRBV12-4 | . | CASSLKGVRNEQYF | TGTGCCAGCAGTTTGAAGGGGGTGAGGAACGAGCAGTACTTC
once | TRBJ2-7 | TRBV10-3 | . | CAISEEGYEQYF | TGTGCCATCAGTGAGGAGGGGTACGAGCAGTACTTC
few | TRBJ1-1 | TRBV5-1 | . | CASTPSAGGYTEAFF | TGCGCCAGCACCCCCTCCGCAGGTGGGTACACTGAAGCTTTCTTT
. | TRBJ2-1 | TRBV6-5 | . | CASIYPGLGRYNEQFF | TGTGCCAGCATTTACCCCGGGCTAGGGCGTTACAATGAGCAGTTCTTC
. | TRBJ2-4 | TRBV20-1 | TRBD2 | CSAPTSGGATNIQYF | TGCAGTGCACCGACTAGCGGGGGGGCGACAAACATTCAGTACTTC
few | TRBJ2-5 | TRBV6-1 | TRBD2 | CASSGGLAGEETQYF | TGTGCCAGCAGTGGGGGACTAGCGGGGGAAGAGACCCAGTACTTC
few | TRBJ2-3 | TRBV20-1 | . | CSASRGASTDTQYF | TGCAGTGCTAGCAGGGGGGCCAGCACAGATACGCAGTATTTT
. | TRBJ2-1 | TRBV5-1 | . | CASSLAIGSLNEQFF | TGCGCCAGCAGCTTGGCCATCGGGAGCCTCAATGAGCAGTTCTTC
. | TRBJ1-1 | TRBV27 | TRBD1 | CASSPRTGGLWTEAFF | TGTGCCAGCAGTCCCCGGACAGGGGGGCTTTGGACTGAAGCTTTCTTT
. | TRBJ1-1 | TRBV7-9 | TRBD1 | CASSLRGQVNTEAFF | TGTGCCAGCAGCTTAAGGGGGCAGGTGAACACTGAAGCTTTCTTT
. | TRBJ2-6 | TRBV19 | . | CASRYSGANVLTF | TGTGCCAGTAGATACTCTGGGGCCAACGTCCTGACTTTC
. | TRBJ1-4 | TRBV7-6 | . | CASSSPGAEKLFF | TGTGCCAGCAGCTCCCCGGGGGCTGAAAAACTGTTTTTT
. | TRBJ2-7 | TRBV14 | . | CASSHIGRGLPYEQYF | TGTGCCAGCAGCCACATTGGGAGGGGGCTTCCGTACGAGCAGTACTTC
. | TRBJ2-3 | TRBV7-2 | TRBD2 | CASSLTSARFDTQYF | TGTGCCAGCAGCTTAACTAGCGCTAGGTTTGATACGCAGTATTTT
few | TRBJ2-3 | TRBV28 | . | CASRVGTLEMPDTQYF | TGTGCCAGCAGGGTAGGGACCCTCGAAATGCCAGATACGCAGTATTTT
few | TRBJ2-3 | TRBV12-3/TRBV12-4 | . | CASSSQLGDTQYF | TGTGCCAGCAGTTCCCAACTCGGGGATACGCAGTATTTT
few | TRBJ1-1 | TRBV2 | . | CASRAGALTEAFF | TGTGCCAGCAGGGCGGGGGCGCTTACTGAAGCTTTCTTT
. | TRBJ1-1 | TRBV4-2 | . | CASSQKTGPYAEAFF | TGTGCCAGCAGCCAGAAGACAGGACCTTACGCTGAAGCTTTCTTT
few | TRBJ2-5 | TRBV29-1 | TRBD1 | CSTAGQGQETQYF | TGCAGCACTGCGGGACAGGGACAAGAGACCCAGTACTTC
few | TRBJ2-1 | TRBV29-1 | TRBD1 | CSVEDQGAGTYNEQFF | TGCAGCGTTGAAGACCAGGGGGCCGGAACCTACAATGAGCAGTTCTTC
. | TRBJ2-3 | TRBV20-1 | . | CSARSFGKDTDTQYF | TGCAGTGCTAGGAGCTTTGGCAAGGATACCGATACGCAGTATTTT
. | TRBJ2-3 | TRBV7-2 | . | CASSLQATTDTQYF | TGTGCCAGCAGCTTACAGGCAACCACAGATACGCAGTATTTT
. | TRBJ2-1 | TRBV14 | TRBD1 | CASSHDRVALYNEQFF | TGTGCCAGCAGCCACGACAGGGTAGCCCTATACAATGAGCAGTTCTTC
. | TRBJ2-5 | TRBV28 | TRBD2 | CASSRPLAGVQETQYF | TGTGCCAGCAGTCGCCCTCTAGCGGGGGTTCAAGAGACCCAGTACTTC
. | TRBJ2-5 | TRBV9 | . | CASSVDHRGRGETQYF | TGTGCCAGCAGCGTAGACCACCGGGGCCGGGGAGAGACCCAGTACTTC
many | TRBJ2-5 | TRBV12-3/TRBV12-4 | . | CASGDETQYF | TGTGCCAGCGGAGATGAGACCCAGTACTTC
few | TRBJ2-5 | TRBV12-3/TRBV12-4 | . | CASSLNPQGFVTQYF | TGTGCCAGCAGTTTAAACCCCCAGGGTTTCGTGACCCAGTACTTC
. | TRBJ2-3 | TRBV20-1 | . | CSAAPVQENTDTQYF | TGCAGTGCTGCCCCGGTCCAGGAGAACACAGATACGCAGTATTTT
. | TRBJ2-3 | TRBV6-5 | TRBD2 | CASSFSGGTPSTDTQYF | TGTGCCAGCAGTTTTAGCGGGGGGACTCCCAGCACAGATACGCAGTATTTT
. | TRBJ2-3 | TRBV2 | . | CASMRGSKDTQYF | TGTGCCAGCATGAGGGGCTCCAAAGATACGCAGTATTTT
few | TRBJ1-1 | TRBV5-1 | . | CASSFIAARDRGAFF | TGCGCCAGCAGCTTTATAGCCGCGCGGGATAGAGGTGCTTTCTTT
few | TRBJ1-2 | TRBV28 | TRBD1 | CASSLGQGETF | TGTGCCAGCAGTTTGGGGCAGGGGGAAACCTTC
. | TRBJ2-5 | TRBV3-1 | . | CASSLIRLGETQYF | TGTGCCAGCAGCCTTATTCGGTTGGGGGAGACCCAGTACTTC
. | TRBJ2-5 | TRBV29-1 | . | CSVEELVRKETQYF | TGCAGCGTTGAGGAGTTGGTCAGAAAAGAGACCCAGTACTTC